This entry lists 30 T cell receptor beta chains sequenced from one sample in a study of identical twins. TCRdb passed the 5' RACE reads through MiXCR, listing each CDR3 protein once. The data contain 500,000 to 650,000 distinct CDR3 sequences, roughly 6.6% of them singletons. These data are also associated with another study on yellow fever vaccine responses in identical twins.

What was sequenced was PBMCs. The receptors derive from a woman under 30 in good health.

This rearrangement joins TRBV4-2 to TRBJ1-4, with 7 bases aligning to TRBD1. The germline V gene encodes CDR1 LGHNA and CDR2 YNFKEQ. The CDR3 is 15 residues long. Trimming took 2 bases from V and 6 from J; bases not matched to a gene: 6. CDR3 coding DNA: TGTGCCAGCAGCCAACCGACGGGGACAGATGAAAAACTGTTTTTT. It translates to CASSQPTGTDEKLFF.

This chain connects TRBV5-1 to TRBJ2-5; D is undetermined. CDR3 length equals 16 residues. CDR1 SGHRS and CDR2 YFSETQ come from the germline V gene. Trimming took off 4 bases at V and 4 bases at J, with 20 bases between the two ends. The CDR3, as DNA: TGCGCCAGCAGCAGCTCCCCAGGTTTAGTGGGAGAGACCCAGTACTTC. Translation: CASSSSPGLVGETQYF.

The V call is TRBV21-1, the J call TRBJ2-7; no check of the table's D call, TRBD2, against the DNA was made. TRBV21-1 is recorded as a pseudogene. CDR3 length: 20 amino acids. In nucleotides, the CDR3 is TGTGCCAGCAGCAAACCTAGCAGGTCGGAGAGGACTGCAGCCAACTACGAGCAGTACTTC. Encoded protein: CASSKPSRSERTAANYEQYF.

This clonotype appeared many times. The chain carries TRBV5-8 and TRBJ2-1, with unresolved D. Germline lookup yields CDR1 SGHTS and CDR2 YDEGEE. Trimming stripped 1 base from V and 14 bases from J, with 10 bases between. This CDR3 region has 11 residues. For the CDR3, the DNA is TGTGCCAGCAGCTTGAGCTTTTGGAAGTTCTTC. Amino acids: CASSLSFWKFF. Looking up the rest from reference TRBV5-8 and TRBJ2-1 gives the full variable domain: EAGVTQSPTHLIKTRGQQATLRCSPISGHTSVYWYQQALGLGLQFLLWYDEGEERNRGNFPPRFSGRQFPNYSSELNVNALELEDSALYLCASSLSFWKFFGPGTRLTVL.

This clonotype was seen a few times. The rearrangement links TRBV7-9 to TRBJ1-2, with TRBD1 as a possible D gene (5 bases). There are 12 residues in the CDR3. V was trimmed by 3 bases and J by 6 bases, leaving 8 bases between them. Germline values: CDR1 SEHNR, CDR2 FQNEAQ (reference sequence). CDR3 amino acids: CASSFGGDGYTF. The DNA for the CDR3 is TGTGCCAGCAGCTTCGGGGGGGATGGCTACACCTTC.

Remarks on this clonotype: The germline gene is not matched at one end of the junction; a read error may be the cause. V is TRBV13 and J is TRBJ2-2; D call uncertain. The germline gives CDR1 PRHDT, CDR2 FYEKMQ (reference sequence). The CDR3 has 17 amino acids. This CDR3 is CAISLEGPPANTGELFF. The CDR3, as DNA: TGTGCCATCAGCCTGGAAGGTCCGCCCGCGAACACCGGGGAGCTGTTTTTT.

This clonotype occurred a few times. This rearrangement joins TRBV7-2 to TRBJ1-4; maybe TRBD1 (5 bases). This CDR3 spans 14 amino acids. V lost 8 bases and J lost 6, with 16 bases in between. Germline V CDR1 and CDR2: SGHTA, FQGNSA. CDR3 protein: CASRRGGSDEKLFF. The CDR3 DNA reads TGTGCCAGCCGGCGGGGGGGAAGCGATGAAAAACTGTTTTTT. Filled out from reference TRBV7-2 and TRBJ1-4, the complete variable domain reads GAGVSQSPSNKVTEKGKDVELRCDPISGHTALYWYRQSLGQGLEFLIYFQGNSAPDKSGLPSDRFSAERTGGSVSTLTIQRTQQEDSAVYLCASRRGGSDEKLFFGSGTQLSVL.

The sample holds a few counts of this clonotype. This sequence joins TRBV28 and TRBJ2-7, with 7 positions matching TRBD2. Germline V CDR1 and CDR2: MDHEN, SYDVKM. With V trimmed by 6 bases and J by 6 bases, 8 bases remained unmatched. The CDR3 is made up of 13 amino acids. The CDR3 loop is CASSYRGGSEQYV. The CDR3 nucleotides read TGTGCCAGCAGCTACCGCGGGGGAAGCGAGCAGTACGTC.

The chain couples TRBV4-2 to TRBJ1-1; no clear D. The germline V gene has CDR1 LGHNA and CDR2 YNFKEQ. The CDR3 is 14 amino acids. The V end lost 1 base, the J end lost 0 bases, and 6 bases lay between the germline ends. CDR3 residues: CASSQGYLNTEAFF. In DNA form, the CDR3 reads TGTGCCAGCAGCCAAGGGTACCTGAACACTGAAGCTTTCTTT.

The chain couples TRBV27 to TRBJ2-7, with D possibly being TRBD1 (6 bases). There are 15 residues in the CDR3. V lost 3 bases, J lost 0 bases, and 12 bases lay in between. Germline V gene lookup returns CDR1 MNHEY and CDR2 SMNVEV (reference sequence). CDR3 in DNA: TGTGCCAGCAGTTTGGTTGCACAGGGCTCCTACGAGCAGTACTTC. Protein: CASSLVAQGSYEQYF.

The chain carries TRBV29-1 and TRBJ2-1; the D gene could be TRBD1 or TRBD2 (5 bases each). The CDR3 spans 13 residues. The germline gives CDR1 SQVTM, CDR2 ANQGSEA. The ends were cut back, 7 bases at V and 2 bases at J, with 12 bases in the middle. CDR3 sequence: CSGTGDAYNEQFF. The CDR3 nucleotides are TGCAGCGGCACCGGGGACGCCTACAATGAGCAGTTCTTC.

This clonotype was observed a handful of times. The chain links TRBV20-1 to TRBJ2-1, with 10 bases aligning to TRBD2. CDR1 is DFQATT and CDR2 is SNEGSKA in the germline V gene (reference sequence). This CDR3 comprises 17 residues. Trimming at V came to 0 bases and at J to 0 bases, leaving 5 bases not matched to a gene. The CDR3 region has the DNA TGCAGTGCTAGAGATTGGGCTAGCGGGAGCTCCTACAATGAGCAGTTCTTC. Its protein is CSARDWASGSSYNEQFF.

This clonotype was counted many times. The chain uses TRBV10-3 and TRBJ1-1, with 8 bases matching TRBD1. The CDR3 loop spans 15 amino acids. Germline V lookup: CDR1 ENHRY, CDR2 SYGVKD. Trimming at V came to 4 bases and at J to 2 bases, leaving 6 bases not matched to a gene. The CDR3 DNA follows: TGTGCCATCAGTGGGTGGACAGGGAGTAACACTGAAGCTTTCTTT. It yields the protein CAISGWTGSNTEAFF.

The chain is built from TRBV24-1 and TRBJ2-1; TRBD2 matches at 11 bases. J gave up 10 bases and V 0 bases, and 10 bases lay outside the gene matches. CDR3 size: 17 residues. Per the germline V gene, CDR1 is KGHDR and CDR2 is SFDVKD. The DNA for the CDR3 is TGTGCCACCAGTGATTTGAGCTCTAGCGGGGGGAAGCAGGAGCAGTTCTTC. It specifies CATSDLSSSGGKQEQFF.

The V call is TRBV29-1, the J call TRBJ2-5; TRBD2 might be the D (5 bases). Trimming removed 5 bases at V and 2 bases at J, with 12 bases between. Germline CDR1 is SQVTM and CDR2 is ANQGSEA. This CDR3 has 13 amino acids. CDR3 region: CSVFPGRQETQYF. CDR3 bases: TGCAGCGTTTTTCCGGGAAGACAAGAGACCCAGTACTTC.

In this sample, this clonotype turned up a few times. J is TRBJ2-2 and V is TRBV12-3 or TRBV12-4; D assignment may be TRBD1 or TRBD2 (5 bases each). Trimming removed 9 bases at V and 9 bases at J, with 14 bases between. The CDR3 extends over 12 amino acids. The CDR3 DNA is TGTGCCAGTTTCTGGGACCTGCGGGAGCTGTTTTTT. Translating it yields CASFWDLRELFF.

This sequence joins TRBV7-8 and TRBJ2-3; 7 bases match TRBD2. The ends lost 5 bases at V and 2 bases at J; junction bases unmatched: 10. CDR1 is SGHVS, CDR2 FQNEAQ, per germline. The CDR3 spans 16 residues. The CDR3 bases are TGTGCCAGCAGCCCCCGGGAGGAGGGTAACACAGATACGCAGTATTTT. Residues: CASSPREEGNTDTQYF. Filled out from reference TRBV7-8 and TRBJ2-3, the complete variable domain reads GAGVSQSPRYKVAKRGQDVALRCDPISGHVSLFWYQQALGQGPEFLTYFQNEAQLDKSGLPSDRFFAERPEGSVSTLKIQRTQQEDSAVYLCASSPREEGNTDTQYFGPGTRLTVL.

This clonotype was seen only once. V gene TRBV3-1 combines with J gene TRBJ2-7; D gene uncertain. Trimming removed 1 base from V and 0 bases from J, with 7 bases in between. This CDR3 spans 14 amino acids. In germline, CDR1 is LGHDT, CDR2 YNNKEL (reference sequence). CDR3 residues: CASSQGQLSYEQYF. In nucleotides, the CDR3 is TGTGCCAGCAGCCAAGGGCAGCTCTCCTACGAGCAGTACTTC.

This clonotype was observed a few times. The V and J genes are TRBV7-6 and TRBJ2-1; D is possibly TRBD2 (6 bases). Germline V lookup: CDR1 SGHVS, CDR2 FNYEAQ. The CDR3 loop spans 17 amino acids. The V and J ends lost 0 bases and 9 bases respectively, with 21 bases between them. CDR3 sequence: CASSLAGGSLSGGEQFF. Written as DNA, the CDR3 is TGTGCCAGCAGCTTAGCGGGGGGTTCCTTGAGCGGTGGTGAGCAGTTCTTC.

As concerns this clonotype: A much larger clonotype is one base distant, so this may be a read error. V and J are TRBV10-3 and TRBJ2-7, with D tentatively TRBD1 (6 bases). Germline V gene sequence: CDR1 ENHRY, CDR2 SYGVKD. This CDR3 has 15 residues. The CDR3 region has the DNA TGTGCCATCAGAGAGTTGAGGGGGAAGGGCTACGAGCAGTACTTC. Residues: CAIRELRGKGYEQYF.

The table lists this clonotype with a few counts. The chain links TRBV5-1 to TRBJ2-5; 8 nucleotides agree with TRBD2. V shed 4 bases and J 5 bases; nucleotides not matched to a gene: 10. This CDR3 comprises 15 residues. Germline V gives CDR1 SGHRS, CDR2 YFSETQ. The CDR3 sequence: CASSGLGTSFETQYF. The CDR3 DNA sequence: TGCGCCAGCAGCGGGCTGGGGACTAGTTTTGAGACCCAGTACTTC.

A few counts support this clonotype. This rearrangement joins TRBV20-1 to TRBJ2-2, with unresolved D. This CDR3 region has 15 residues. Germline V gene data show CDR1 as DFQATT and CDR2 as SNEGSKA (reference sequence). The V end lost 0 bases, the J end lost 4 bases, and 12 bases lay between the germline ends. In DNA, the CDR3 is TGCAGTGCTAGAGATGCGACGGCAGGCACCGGGGAGCTGTTTTTT. As protein: CSARDATAGTGELFF.

Only a few counts were recorded for this clonotype. The chain employs TRBV11-2 and TRBJ2-7, with D perhaps TRBD2 (5 bases). This CDR3 has 14 amino acids. Germline CDR1 is SGHAT and CDR2 is FQNNGV. Trimming removed 0 bases at V and 5 bases at J, with 11 bases between. The CDR3 spells CASSLDPTRDEQYF. The CDR3 DNA follows: TGTGCCAGCAGCTTAGATCCCACTAGGGACGAGCAGTACTTC.

This chain joins TRBV20-1 and TRBJ2-7; D uncertain. The CDR3 extends over 13 amino acids. V dropped 6 bases and J dropped 4 bases, with 16 bases sitting between them. Germline values: CDR1 DFQATT, CDR2 SNEGSKA (reference sequence). In nucleotides, the CDR3 is TGCAGTGCAGGAACCGGGCAACCTTACGAGCAGTACGTC. Translating it yields CSAGTGQPYEQYV.

This clonotype was seen a few times. This sequence joins TRBV4-1 and TRBJ2-7; 8 bases agree with TRBD1. CDR3 length: 14 residues. The V gene end was trimmed by 5 bases and the J gene end by 0 bases; junction bases not matched to a gene: 3. Germline V gene sequence: CDR1 MGHRA, CDR2 YSYEKL. The CDR3 is CASSEGQGSYEQYF. Here the CDR3 DNA reads TGCGCCAGCAGCGAAGGACAGGGCTCCTACGAGCAGTACTTC.

This clonotype was seen a few times. V is TRBV6-1 and J is TRBJ2-5, with D unresolved. The germline CDR1 and CDR2 sequences are MNHNS and SASEGT. The CDR3 extends over 12 amino acids. Trimming pared 7 bases from V and 1 base from J, leaving 7 bases between. The CDR3 DNA follows: TGTGCCAGCAAACCCACCCAAGAGACCCAGTACTTC. It encodes CASKPTQETQYF.

V is TRBV6-2 or TRBV6-3 and J is TRBJ2-5; TRBD2 is a possible D gene (5 bases). Germline values: CDR1 MNHEY, CDR2 SVGEGT. Trimming shortened V by 5 bases and J by 3 bases, and 10 bases separated the two germline ends. CDR3 length: 13 residues. The CDR3 sequence: CASSPDYEETQYF. Written as DNA, the CDR3 is TGTGCCAGCAGTCCCGACTATGAAGAGACCCAGTACTTC.

The rearrangement joins TRBV11-2 to TRBJ2-7; 12 positions match TRBD2. This CDR3 is 18 amino acids long. Trimming at V came to 0 bases and at J to 0 bases, leaving 6 bases not matched to a gene. Per germline, CDR1 SGHAT and CDR2 FQNNGV. This chain's CDR3 is CASSLDLAGGTSSYEQYF. The CDR3 DNA follows: TGTGCCAGCAGCTTAGATCTAGCGGGAGGGACGAGCTCCTACGAGCAGTACTTC. Looking up the rest from reference TRBV11-2 and TRBJ2-7 gives the full variable domain: EAGVAQSPRYKIIEKRQSVAFWCNPISGHATLYWYQQILGQGPKLLIQFQNNGVVDDSQLPKDRFSAERLKGVDSTLKIQPAKLEDSAVYLCASSLDLAGGTSSYEQYFGPGTRLTVT.

This clonotype was picked up a small number of times. This chain joins TRBV5-1 and TRBJ1-4; tentatively, D is TRBD1 (6 bases). This CDR3 has 15 residues. CDR1 and CDR2 (germline): SGHRS, YFSETQ. V was cut by 4 bases and J by 6 bases, with 16 bases left in between. In DNA form, the CDR3 reads TGCGCCAGCAGCCCCAGGGGTTCGGGGGATGAAAAACTGTTTTTT. It encodes CASSPRGSGDEKLFF.

The table lists this clonotype with many counts. The chain links TRBV4-2 to TRBJ2-3; TRBD2 matches 10 bases. Germline V lookup: CDR1 LGHNA, CDR2 YNFKEQ. This CDR3 is built from 15 residues. Trimming took 4 bases from V and 4 from J; bases not matched to a gene: 5. This chain's CDR3 is CASSLSGGAADTQYF. The CDR3 bases are TGTGCCAGCAGCCTGAGCGGGGGGGCAGCAGATACGCAGTATTTT.